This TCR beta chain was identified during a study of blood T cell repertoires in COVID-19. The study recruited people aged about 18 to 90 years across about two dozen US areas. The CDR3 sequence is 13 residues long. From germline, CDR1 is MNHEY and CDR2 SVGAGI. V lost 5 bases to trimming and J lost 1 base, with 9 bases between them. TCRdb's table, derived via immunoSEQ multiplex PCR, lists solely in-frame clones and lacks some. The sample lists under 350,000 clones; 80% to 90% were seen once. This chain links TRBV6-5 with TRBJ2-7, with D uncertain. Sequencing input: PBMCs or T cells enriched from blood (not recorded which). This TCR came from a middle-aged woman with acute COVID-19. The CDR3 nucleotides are TGTGCCAGCAGTCCCCAGGTATCCTACGAGCAGTACTTC. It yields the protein CASSPQVSYEQYF.